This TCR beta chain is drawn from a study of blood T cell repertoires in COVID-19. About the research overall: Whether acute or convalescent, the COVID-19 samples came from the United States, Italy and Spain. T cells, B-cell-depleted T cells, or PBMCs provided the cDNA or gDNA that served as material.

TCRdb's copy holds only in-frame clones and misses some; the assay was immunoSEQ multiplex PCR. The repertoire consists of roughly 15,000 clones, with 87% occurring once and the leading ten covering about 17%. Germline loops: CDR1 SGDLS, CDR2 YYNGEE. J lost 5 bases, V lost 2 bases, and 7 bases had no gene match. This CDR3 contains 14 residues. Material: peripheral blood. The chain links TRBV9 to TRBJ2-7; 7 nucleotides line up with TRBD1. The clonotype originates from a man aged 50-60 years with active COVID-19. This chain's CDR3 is CASSVGTESNEQYF. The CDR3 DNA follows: TGTGCCAGCAGCGTTGGGACAGAGAGCAACGAGCAGTACTTC.